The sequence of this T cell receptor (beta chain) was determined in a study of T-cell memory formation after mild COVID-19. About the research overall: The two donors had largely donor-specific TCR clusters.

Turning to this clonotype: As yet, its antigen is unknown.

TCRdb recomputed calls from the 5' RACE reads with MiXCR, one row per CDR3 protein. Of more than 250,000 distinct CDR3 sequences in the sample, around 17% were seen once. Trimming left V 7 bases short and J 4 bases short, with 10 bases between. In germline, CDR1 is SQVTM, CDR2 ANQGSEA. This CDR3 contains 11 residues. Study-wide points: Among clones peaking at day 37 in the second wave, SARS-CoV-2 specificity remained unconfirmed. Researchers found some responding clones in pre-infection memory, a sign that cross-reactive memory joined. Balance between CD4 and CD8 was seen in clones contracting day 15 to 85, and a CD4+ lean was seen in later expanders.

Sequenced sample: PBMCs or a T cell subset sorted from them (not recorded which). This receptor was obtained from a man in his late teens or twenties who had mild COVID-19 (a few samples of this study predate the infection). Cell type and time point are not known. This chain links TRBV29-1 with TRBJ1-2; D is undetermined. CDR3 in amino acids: CSGLSLYGYTF. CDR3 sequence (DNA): TGCAGCGGCCTGTCCCTCTATGGCTACACCTTC.